Below, one TCR beta chain is given with its context. The data originate from a study of identifying expanded T cells in peripheral blood. TCRdb keeps only in-frame clones here, not all; method: immunoSEQ multiplex PCR. The sample contains about 90,000 clones, 75% to 90% of which appear only once. This CDR3 is 17 amino acids long. No infections or other immune events were documented during collection. Sequences were obtained from blood. The clonotype originates from a person aged 18 to 75 in good health. V usage is TRBV21-1 and J usage is TRBJ1-3. TRBV21-1 is a known pseudogene. CDR3 sequence (DNA): TGTGCCAGCAGCAAAGCGCTCGGAAGTAACTCTGGAAACACCATATATTTT. It yields the protein CASSKALGSNSGNTIYF.